The sample holds a few counts of the clone carrying this T cell receptor (beta chain). This sample was included in a study of T-cell reconstitution after alpha-beta-depleted transplantation in children. Construction of the TCRbeta library involved unique molecular identifiers. TCRdb re-called the PCR reads with MiXCR, one entry per CDR3 protein. This sample yields almost 400,000 distinct CDR3 sequences, of which roughly 22% are seen a single time; 3% to 4% belongs to the top ten. The CDR3 loop spans 15 amino acids. The germline V and J ends were trimmed by 2 bases and 8 bases, with 15 bases remaining between them. CDR1 SNHLY and CDR2 FYNNEI come from the germline V gene.

The specimen comprised PBMCs from the stem cell graft donor, sampled from the stem cell graft. The clonotype was recovered from a human donor who donated a stem cell graft to a child with acute myeloid leukemia. The rearrangement uses TRBV2 and TRBJ1-4; D perhaps matches TRBD1 (5 bases). The CDR3 is CASSERDDSYEKLFF. DNA of the CDR3: TGTGCCAGCAGTGAAAGGGACGACAGTTACGAAAAACTGTTTTTT. The full variable domain, completed using reference TRBV2 and TRBJ1-4, is EPEVTQTPSHQVTQMGQEVILRCVPISNHLYFYWYRQILGQKVEFLVSFYNNEISEKSEIFDDQFSVERPDGSNFTLKIRSTKLEDSAMYFCASSERDDSYEKLFFGSGTQLSVL.